This TCR beta chain appears in the sequencing data of a study of T cell repertoires in cytomegalovirus infection. At the level of the study: Matching HLA type and CMV infection were both indicated by public TCR beta signatures.

Between the trimmed V and J ends, which lost 3 bases and 4 bases, there was a span of 15 bases. This CDR3 is built from 15 residues. Germline values: CDR1 SGHDN, CDR2 FVKESK. About this clonotype: What it binds is not known.

TCRdb used MiXCR to reprocess the reads, holding one entry per CDR3 protein. Among approximately 200,000 distinct CDR3 sequences listed, about 20% were seen once. Regarding the study as a whole: Ex vivo responses were dominated by HLA-C-restricted CMV-specific TCR beta clonotypes. The study identified carriers of CMV plus the relevant HLA from cumulative public TCR beta family frequency.

The receptor was isolated from a human donor in good health (CMV status not recorded). Some clones in this sample may be carry-over from other donors' samples. The sequenced material came from CD8+ T cells from PBMCs. This rearrangement joins TRBV14 to TRBJ1-1, with D possibly matching TRBD1 (6 bases). DNA of the CDR3: TGTGCCAGCAGCCAGATGAGGGGGGGTGGCACTGAAGCTTTCTTT. This translates into CASSQMRGGGTEAFF. The variable domain in full, with the rest retrieved from reference TRBV14 and TRBJ1-1, is EAGVTQFPSHSVIEKGQTVTLRCDPISGHDNLYWYRRVMGKEIKFLLHFVKESKQDESGMPNNRFLAERTGGTYSTLKVQPAELEDSGVYFCASSQMRGGGTEAFFGQGTRLTVV.